This record covers a single T cell receptor (beta chain). No antigen is known for it. The PCR employed 60 Vbeta primers together with 13 Jbeta primers. Measured with immunoSEQ multiplex PCR; TCRdb has only the in-frame clones, and not every one. This table holds about 170,000 clones. The data belong to a study of cytomegalovirus exposure and HLA in healthy donors. The wider study: In an earlier analysis, some 110 million unique TCR beta sequences were found from about 179 million T cells.

V was clipped by 0 bases and J by 4 bases; unmatched bases: 14. The CDR3 runs 18 residues. The germline V gene has CDR1 LGHNA and CDR2 YNFKEQ. Study-level points and caveats: A later analysis linked a missense DCLRE1C variant to TCR beta V- and J-gene trimming. Earlier analysis found most TCR beta V segments productive about 87% or about 30% of the time.

This clonotype originated in a woman under 30 in good health and CMV-seropositive. This chain joins TRBV4-2 and TRBJ1-2, with 7 bases matching TRBD1. The sequencing sample was made of PBMCs. CDR3 in DNA: TGTGCCAGCAGCCAAGATAACGAGGGGGCGCTTCTTAGCTATGGCTACACCTTC. This gives the protein CASSQDNEGALLSYGYTF.